This T cell receptor (beta chain) was sequenced in a study of T-cell memory formation after mild COVID-19. TCR alpha and TCR beta cDNA libraries carrying sample barcodes and UMIs came from 5'RACE with constant-segment primers. Using its own MiXCR run on the 5' RACE reads, TCRdb lists one record per CDR3 protein. The sample shows approximately 230,000 distinct CDR3 sequences, about a sixth of them seen only once. Concerning this clonotype: The target antigen is unknown. Lacking the conserved final phenylalanine or tryptophan, this CDR3 likely reflects a read error.

Per germline, CDR1 SGHRS and CDR2 YFSETQ. V lost 4 bases and J lost 3; bases outside the gene matches: 5. This CDR3 spans 16 amino acids. Study-wide results and caveats: CD4/CD8 balance held among clones contracting day 15 to 85, and later expanders leaned CD4+. In pre-infection memory, a portion of responding clones appeared, which suggested that cross-reactive memory joined.

Source material: PBMCs or a T cell subset sorted from them (not recorded which). This TCR came from a man aged 18 to 30 who had mild COVID-19 (a few samples of this study predate the infection). Cell type and time point are not known. The V and J genes are TRBV5-1 and TRBJ1-4; TRBD1 aligns across 11 bases. CDR3 in DNA: TGCGCCAGCAGCCCCGGACAGGGGGCCGCTAATGAAAAACTGTTTTCT. It specifies CASSPGQGAANEKLFS.